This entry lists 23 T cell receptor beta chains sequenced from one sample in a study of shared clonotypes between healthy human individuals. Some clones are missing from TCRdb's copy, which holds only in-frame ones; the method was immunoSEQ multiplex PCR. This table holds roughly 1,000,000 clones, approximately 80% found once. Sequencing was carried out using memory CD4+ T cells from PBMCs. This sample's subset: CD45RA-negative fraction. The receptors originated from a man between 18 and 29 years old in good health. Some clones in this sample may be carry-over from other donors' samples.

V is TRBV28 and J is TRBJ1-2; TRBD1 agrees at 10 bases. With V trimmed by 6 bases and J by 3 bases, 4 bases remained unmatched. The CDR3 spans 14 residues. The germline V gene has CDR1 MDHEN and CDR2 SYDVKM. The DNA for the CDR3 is TGTGCCAGCAGCGGGACAGGGGTCTACTATGGCTACACCTTC. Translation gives CASSGTGVYYGYTF.

The CDR3 region has the DNA TGCGCCAGCAGCTTGGGGGGTCTGGGCAATGAGCAGTTCTTC. Residues: CASSLGGLGNEQFF. The chain combines TRBV5-1 with TRBJ2-1; D ambiguous. Looked up from germline, CDR1 is SGHRS and CDR2 is YFSETQ. The V and J ends lost 0 bases and 6 bases respectively, with 10 bases between them. This CDR3 contains 14 residues.

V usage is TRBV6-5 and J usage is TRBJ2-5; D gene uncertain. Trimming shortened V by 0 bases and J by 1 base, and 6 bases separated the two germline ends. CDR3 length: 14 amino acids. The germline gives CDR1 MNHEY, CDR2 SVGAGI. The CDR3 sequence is CASSYSLGQETQYF. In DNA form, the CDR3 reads TGTGCCAGCAGTTACTCGCTCGGCCAAGAGACCCAGTACTTC.

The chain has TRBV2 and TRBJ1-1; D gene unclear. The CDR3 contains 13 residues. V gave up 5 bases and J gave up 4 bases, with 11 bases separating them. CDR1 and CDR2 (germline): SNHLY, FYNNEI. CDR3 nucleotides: TGTGCCAGCAGTATCCAATACGGCACTGAAGCTTTCTTT. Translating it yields CASSIQYGTEAFF.

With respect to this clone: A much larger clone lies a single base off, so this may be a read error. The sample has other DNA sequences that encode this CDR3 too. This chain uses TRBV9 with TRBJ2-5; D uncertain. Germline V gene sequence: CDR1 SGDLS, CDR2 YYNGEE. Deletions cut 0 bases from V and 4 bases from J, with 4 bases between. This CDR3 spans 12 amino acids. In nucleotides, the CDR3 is TGTGCCAGCAGCGTAGACCCAGAGACCCAGTACTTC. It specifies CASSVDPETQYF.

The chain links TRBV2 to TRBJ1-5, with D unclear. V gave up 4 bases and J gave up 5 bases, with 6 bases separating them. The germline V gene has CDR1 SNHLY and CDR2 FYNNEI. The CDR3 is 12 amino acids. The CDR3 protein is CASSGGDQPQHF. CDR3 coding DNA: TGTGCCAGCAGTGGCGGGGATCAGCCCCAGCATTTT.

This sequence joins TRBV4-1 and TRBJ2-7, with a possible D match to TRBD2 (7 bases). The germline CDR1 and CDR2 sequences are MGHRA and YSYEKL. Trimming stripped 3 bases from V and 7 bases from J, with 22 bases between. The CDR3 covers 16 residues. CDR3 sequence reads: CASSQPVRGGLREQYF. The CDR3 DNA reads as TGCGCCAGCAGCCAGCCCGTGAGGGGGGGTTTGAGGGAGCAGTACTTC.

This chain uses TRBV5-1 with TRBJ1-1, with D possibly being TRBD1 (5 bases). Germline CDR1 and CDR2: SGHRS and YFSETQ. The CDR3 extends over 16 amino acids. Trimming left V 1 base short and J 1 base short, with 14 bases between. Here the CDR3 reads CASSLLSQGANTEAFF. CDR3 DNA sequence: TGCGCCAGCAGCTTGCTTAGTCAGGGAGCGAACACTGAAGCTTTCTTT. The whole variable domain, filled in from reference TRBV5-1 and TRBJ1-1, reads KAGVTQTPRYLIKTRGQQVTLSCSPISGHRSVSWYQQTPGQGLQFLFEYFSETQRNKGNFPGRFSGRQFSNSRSEMNVSTLELGDSALYLCASSLLSQGANTEAFFGQGTRLTVV.

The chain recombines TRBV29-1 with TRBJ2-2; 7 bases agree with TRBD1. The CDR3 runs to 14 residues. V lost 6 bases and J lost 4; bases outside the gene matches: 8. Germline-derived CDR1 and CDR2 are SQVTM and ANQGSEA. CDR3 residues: CSVATGYRTGELFF. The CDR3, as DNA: TGCAGCGTGGCGACAGGGTACCGCACCGGGGAGCTGTTTTTT.

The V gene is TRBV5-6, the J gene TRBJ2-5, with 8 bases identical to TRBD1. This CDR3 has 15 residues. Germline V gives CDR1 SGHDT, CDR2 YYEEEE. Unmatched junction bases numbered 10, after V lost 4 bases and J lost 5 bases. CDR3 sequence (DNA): TGTGCCAGCAGCCCCGACAGGGGTTTAACTGAGACCCAGTACTTC. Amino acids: CASSPDRGLTETQYF. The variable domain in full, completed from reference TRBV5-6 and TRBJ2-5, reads DAGVTQSPTHLIKTRGQQVTLRCSPKSGHDTVSWYQQALGQGPQFIFQYYEEEERQRGNFPDRFSGHQFPNYSSELNVNALLLGDSALYLCASSPDRGLTETQYFGPGTRLLVL.

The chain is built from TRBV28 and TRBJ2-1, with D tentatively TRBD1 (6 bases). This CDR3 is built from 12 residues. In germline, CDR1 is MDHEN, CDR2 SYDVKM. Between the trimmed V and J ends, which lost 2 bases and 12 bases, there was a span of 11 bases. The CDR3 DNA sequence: TGTGCCAGCAGTTTAGGACAGCGTGTGCAGTTCTTC. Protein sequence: CASSLGQRVQFF.

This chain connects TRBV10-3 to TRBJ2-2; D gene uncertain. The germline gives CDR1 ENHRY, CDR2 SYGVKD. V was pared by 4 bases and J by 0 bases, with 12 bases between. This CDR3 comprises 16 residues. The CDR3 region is CAISGTRVSNTGELFF. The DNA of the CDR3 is TGTGCCATCAGTGGGACCCGGGTTTCGAACACCGGGGAGCTGTTTTTT.

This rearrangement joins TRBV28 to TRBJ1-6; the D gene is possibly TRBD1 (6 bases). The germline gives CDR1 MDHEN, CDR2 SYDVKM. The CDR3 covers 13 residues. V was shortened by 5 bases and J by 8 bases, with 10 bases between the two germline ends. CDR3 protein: CASSGGLDSPLHF. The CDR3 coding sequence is TGTGCCAGCAGTGGGGGGCTGGATTCACCCCTCCACTTT.

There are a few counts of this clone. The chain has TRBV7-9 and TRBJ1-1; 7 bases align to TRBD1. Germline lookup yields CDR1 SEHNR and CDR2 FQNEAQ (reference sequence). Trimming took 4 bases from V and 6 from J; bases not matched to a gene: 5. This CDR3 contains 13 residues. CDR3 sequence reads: CASSSQGGAEAFF. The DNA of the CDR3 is TGTGCCAGCAGCTCCCAGGGGGGGGCTGAAGCTTTCTTT.

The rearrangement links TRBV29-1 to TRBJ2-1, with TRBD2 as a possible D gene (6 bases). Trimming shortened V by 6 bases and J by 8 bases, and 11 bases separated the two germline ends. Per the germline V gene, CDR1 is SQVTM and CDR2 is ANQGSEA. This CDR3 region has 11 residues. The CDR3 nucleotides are TGCAGCGTCCACCGGGGGTATGAGCAGTTCTTC. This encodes CSVHRGYEQFF.

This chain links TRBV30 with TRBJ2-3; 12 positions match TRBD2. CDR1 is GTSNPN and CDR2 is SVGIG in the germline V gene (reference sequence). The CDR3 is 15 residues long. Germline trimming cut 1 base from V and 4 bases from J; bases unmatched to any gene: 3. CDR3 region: CAWSGRLAGADTQYF. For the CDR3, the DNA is TGTGCCTGGAGTGGCCGACTAGCGGGAGCAGATACGCAGTATTTT. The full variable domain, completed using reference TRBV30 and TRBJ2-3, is SQTIHQWPATLVQPVGSPLSLECTVEGTSNPNLYWYRQAAGRGLQLLFYSVGIGQISSEVPQNLSASRPQDRQFILSSKKLLLSDSGFYLCAWSGRLAGADTQYFGPGTRLTVL.

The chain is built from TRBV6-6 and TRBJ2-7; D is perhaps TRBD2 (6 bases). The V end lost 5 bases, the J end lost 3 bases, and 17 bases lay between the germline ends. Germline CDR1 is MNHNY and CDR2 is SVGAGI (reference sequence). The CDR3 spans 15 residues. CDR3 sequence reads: CASSRDFSLIYEQYF. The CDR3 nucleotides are TGTGCCAGCAGTCGGGACTTCTCACTCATCTACGAGCAGTACTTC.

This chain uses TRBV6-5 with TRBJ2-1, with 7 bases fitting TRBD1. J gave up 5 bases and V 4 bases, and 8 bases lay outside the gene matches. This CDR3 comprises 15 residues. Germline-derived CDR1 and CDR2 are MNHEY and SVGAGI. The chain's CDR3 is CASSFSRQGNNEQFF. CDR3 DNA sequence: TGTGCCAGCAGTTTCTCAAGACAGGGTAACAATGAGCAGTTCTTC.

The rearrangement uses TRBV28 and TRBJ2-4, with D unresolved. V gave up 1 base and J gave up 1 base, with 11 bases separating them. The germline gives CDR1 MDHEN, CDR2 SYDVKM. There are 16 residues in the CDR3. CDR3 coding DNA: TGTGCCAGCAGTTTATTCACGAACGGGGCCAAAAACATTCAGTACTTC. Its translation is CASSLFTNGAKNIQYF.

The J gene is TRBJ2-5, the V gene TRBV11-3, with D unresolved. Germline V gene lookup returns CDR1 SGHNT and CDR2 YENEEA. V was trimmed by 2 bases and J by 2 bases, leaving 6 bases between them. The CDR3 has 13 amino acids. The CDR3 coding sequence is TGTGCCAGCAGCTTATCGGTACAAGAGACCCAGTACTTC. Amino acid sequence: CASSLSVQETQYF.

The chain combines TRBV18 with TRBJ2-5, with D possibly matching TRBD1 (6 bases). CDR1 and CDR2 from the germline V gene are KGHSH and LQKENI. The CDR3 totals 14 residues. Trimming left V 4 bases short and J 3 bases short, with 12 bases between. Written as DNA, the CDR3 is TGTGCCAGCTCACACCAGGGGTGGGAAGAGACCCAGTACTTC. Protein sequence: CASSHQGWEETQYF.

The chain's CDR3 is CAISELGERPYEQYF. The DNA for the CDR3 is TGTGCCATCAGTGAGTTGGGGGAGCGTCCCTACGAGCAGTACTTC. The rearrangement joins TRBV10-3 to TRBJ2-7; D may correspond to TRBD1 or TRBD2 (5 bases each). This CDR3 spans 15 amino acids. V lost 1 base and J 2 bases, leaving 12 bases between the germline ends. In germline, CDR1 is ENHRY, CDR2 SYGVKD.

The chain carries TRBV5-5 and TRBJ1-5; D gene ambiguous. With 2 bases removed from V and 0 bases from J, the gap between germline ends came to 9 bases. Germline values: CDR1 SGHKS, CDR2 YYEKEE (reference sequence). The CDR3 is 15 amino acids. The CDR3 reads CASSFEINSNQPQHF. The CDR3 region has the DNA TGTGCCAGCAGCTTCGAGATTAATAGCAATCAGCCCCAGCATTTT.